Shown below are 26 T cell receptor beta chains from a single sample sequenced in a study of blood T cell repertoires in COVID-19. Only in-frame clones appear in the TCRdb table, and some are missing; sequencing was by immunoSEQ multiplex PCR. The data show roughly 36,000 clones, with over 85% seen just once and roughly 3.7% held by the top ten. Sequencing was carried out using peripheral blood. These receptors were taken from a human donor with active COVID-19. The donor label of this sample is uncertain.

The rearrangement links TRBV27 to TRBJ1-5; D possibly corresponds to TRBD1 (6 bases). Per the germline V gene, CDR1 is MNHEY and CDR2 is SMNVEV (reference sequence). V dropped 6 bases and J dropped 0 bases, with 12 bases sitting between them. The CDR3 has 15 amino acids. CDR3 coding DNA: TGTGCCAGCAGCACGCAGGGGTTTAGCAATCAGCCCCAGCATTTT. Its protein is CASSTQGFSNQPQHF.

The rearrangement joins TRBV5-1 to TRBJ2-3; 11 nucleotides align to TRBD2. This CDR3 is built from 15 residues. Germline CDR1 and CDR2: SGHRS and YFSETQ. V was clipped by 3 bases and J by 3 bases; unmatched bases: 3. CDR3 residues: CASSSTSGKTDTQYF. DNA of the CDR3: TGCGCCAGCAGCTCGACTAGCGGGAAAACAGATACGCAGTATTTT.

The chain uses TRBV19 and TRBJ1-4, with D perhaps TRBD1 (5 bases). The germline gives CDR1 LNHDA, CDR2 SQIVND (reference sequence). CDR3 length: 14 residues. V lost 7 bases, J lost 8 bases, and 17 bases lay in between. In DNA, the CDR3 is TGTGCCAGTACCATCCCAGGGCCCGGAGAAAAACTGTTTTTT. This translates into CASTIPGPGEKLFF.

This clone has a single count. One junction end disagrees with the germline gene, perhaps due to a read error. CDR3 sequence reads: CASSLGQGGSDTQYF. The DNA of the CDR3 is TGTGCCAGCAGTTTAGGACAGGGTGGGTCAGATACGCAGTATTTT. The chain has TRBV7-2 and TRBJ2-3; TRBD1 matches 8 bases. Germline CDR1 reads SGHTA; CDR2 reads FQGNSA. The CDR3 is made up of 15 amino acids.

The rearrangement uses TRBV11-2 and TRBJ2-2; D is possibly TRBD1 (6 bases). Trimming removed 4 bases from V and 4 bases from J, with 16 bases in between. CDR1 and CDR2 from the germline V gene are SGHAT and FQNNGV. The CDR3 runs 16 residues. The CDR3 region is CASSYPGTIRTGELFF. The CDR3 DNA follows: TGTGCCAGCAGCTACCCCGGGACAATTCGCACCGGGGAGCTGTTTTTT.

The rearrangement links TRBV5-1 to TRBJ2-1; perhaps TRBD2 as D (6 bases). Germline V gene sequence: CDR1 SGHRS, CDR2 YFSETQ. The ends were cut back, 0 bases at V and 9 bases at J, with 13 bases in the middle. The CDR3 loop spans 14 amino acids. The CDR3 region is CASSLVSGRSEQFF. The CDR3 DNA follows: TGCGCCAGCAGCTTGGTCTCGGGGAGGAGTGAGCAGTTCTTC.

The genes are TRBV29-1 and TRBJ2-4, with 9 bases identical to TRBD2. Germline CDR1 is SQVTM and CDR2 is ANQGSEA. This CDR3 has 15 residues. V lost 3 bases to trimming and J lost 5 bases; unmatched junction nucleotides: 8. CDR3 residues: CSVDKAGGVENIQYF. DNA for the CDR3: TGCAGCGTTGATAAAGCGGGAGGCGTCGAAAACATTCAGTACTTC.

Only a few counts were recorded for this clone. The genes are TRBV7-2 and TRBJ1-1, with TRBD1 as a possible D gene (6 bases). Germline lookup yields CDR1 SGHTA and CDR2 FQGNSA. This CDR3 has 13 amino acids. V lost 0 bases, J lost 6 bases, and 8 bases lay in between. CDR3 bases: TGTGCCAGCAGCTTAGCCAGGGGACCTGAAGCTTTCTTT. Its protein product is CASSLARGPEAFF.

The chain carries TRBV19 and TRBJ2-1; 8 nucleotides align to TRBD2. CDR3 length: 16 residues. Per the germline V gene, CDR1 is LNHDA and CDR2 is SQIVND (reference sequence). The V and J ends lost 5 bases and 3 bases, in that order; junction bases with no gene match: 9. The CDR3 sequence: CASSGSSGGIYNEQFF. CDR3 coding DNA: TGTGCCAGTAGTGGGTCCAGCGGGGGAATCTACAATGAGCAGTTCTTC.

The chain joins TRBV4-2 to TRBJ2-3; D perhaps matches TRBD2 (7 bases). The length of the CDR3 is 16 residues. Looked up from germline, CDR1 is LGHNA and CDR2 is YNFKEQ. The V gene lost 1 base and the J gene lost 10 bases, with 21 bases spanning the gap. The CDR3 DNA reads TGTGCCAGCAGCCAAGGCGCGGGGGCCCCTAAAGTTCCGCAGTATTTT. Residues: CASSQGAGAPKVPQYF.

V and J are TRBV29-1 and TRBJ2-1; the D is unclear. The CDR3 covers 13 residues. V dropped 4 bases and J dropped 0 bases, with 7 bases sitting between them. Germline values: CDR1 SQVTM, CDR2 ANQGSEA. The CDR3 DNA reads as TGCAGCGTTGCGTCCAGCTCCTACAATGAGCAGTTCTTC. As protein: CSVASSSYNEQFF.

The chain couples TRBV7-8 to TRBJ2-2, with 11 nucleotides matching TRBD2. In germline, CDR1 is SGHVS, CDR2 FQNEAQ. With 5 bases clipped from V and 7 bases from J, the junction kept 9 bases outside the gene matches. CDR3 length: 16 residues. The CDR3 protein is CASSARLAGRGGELFF. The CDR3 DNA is TGTGCCAGCAGCGCCCGACTAGCGGGACGAGGCGGGGAGCTGTTTTTT.

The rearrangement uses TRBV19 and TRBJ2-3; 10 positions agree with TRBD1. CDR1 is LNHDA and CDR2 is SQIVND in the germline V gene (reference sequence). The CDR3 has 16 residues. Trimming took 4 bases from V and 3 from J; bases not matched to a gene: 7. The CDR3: CASSRRTGGGTDTQYF. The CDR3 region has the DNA TGTGCCAGTAGTAGAAGGACAGGGGGGGGGACAGATACGCAGTATTTT.

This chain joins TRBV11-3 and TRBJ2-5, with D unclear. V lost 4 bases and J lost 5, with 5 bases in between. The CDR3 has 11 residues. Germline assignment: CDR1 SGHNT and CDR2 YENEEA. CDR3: CASSSGETQYF. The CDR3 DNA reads TGTGCCAGCAGCTCCGGGGAGACCCAGTACTTC.

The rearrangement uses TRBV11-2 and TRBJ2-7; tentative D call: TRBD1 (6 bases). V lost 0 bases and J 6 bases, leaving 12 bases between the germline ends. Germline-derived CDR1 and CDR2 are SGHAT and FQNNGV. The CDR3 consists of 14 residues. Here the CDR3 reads CASSLDLGAGEQYF. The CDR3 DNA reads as TGTGCCAGCAGCTTAGATCTGGGGGCCGGCGAGCAGTACTTC. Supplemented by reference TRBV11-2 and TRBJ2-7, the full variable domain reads EAGVAQSPRYKIIEKRQSVAFWCNPISGHATLYWYQQILGQGPKLLIQFQNNGVVDDSQLPKDRFSAERLKGVDSTLKIQPAKLEDSAVYLCASSLDLGAGEQYFGPGTRLTVT.

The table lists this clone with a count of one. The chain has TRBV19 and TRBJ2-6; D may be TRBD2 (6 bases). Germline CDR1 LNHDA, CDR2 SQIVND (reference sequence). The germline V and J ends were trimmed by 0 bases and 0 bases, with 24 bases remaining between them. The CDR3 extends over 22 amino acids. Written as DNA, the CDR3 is TGTGCCAGTAGTATAGAGCGGGAACTCTTTGAGGAGCTAAGCTCTGGGGCCAACGTCCTGACTTTC. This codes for CASSIERELFEELSSGANVLTF.

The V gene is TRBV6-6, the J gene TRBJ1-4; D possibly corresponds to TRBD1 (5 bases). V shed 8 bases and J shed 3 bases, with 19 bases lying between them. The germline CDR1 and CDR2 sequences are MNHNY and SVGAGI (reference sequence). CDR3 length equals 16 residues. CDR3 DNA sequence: TGTGCCAGCCGCGGGGCAGGGTCGTTGTCTAATGAAAAACTGTTTTTT. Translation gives CASRGAGSLSNEKLFF.

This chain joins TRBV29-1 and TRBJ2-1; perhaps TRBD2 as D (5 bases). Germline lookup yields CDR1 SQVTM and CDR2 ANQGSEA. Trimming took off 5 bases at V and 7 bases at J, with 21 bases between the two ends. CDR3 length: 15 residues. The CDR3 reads CSVSGGGNIWNEQFF. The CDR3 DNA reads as TGCAGCGTTTCCGGCGGAGGAAACATTTGGAATGAGCAGTTCTTC.

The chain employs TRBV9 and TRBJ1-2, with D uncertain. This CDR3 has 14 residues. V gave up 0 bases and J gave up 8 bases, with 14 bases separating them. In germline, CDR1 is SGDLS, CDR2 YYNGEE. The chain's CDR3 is CASSVDDAVSGYTF. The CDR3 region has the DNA TGTGCCAGCAGCGTAGATGACGCGGTATCGGGCTACACCTTC.

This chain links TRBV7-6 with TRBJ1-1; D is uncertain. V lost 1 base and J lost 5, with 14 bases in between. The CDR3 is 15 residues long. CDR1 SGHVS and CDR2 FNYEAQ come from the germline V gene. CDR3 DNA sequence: TGTGCCAGCAGCTTAGTGCAGGATCGGAGGACTGAAGCTTTCTTT. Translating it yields CASSLVQDRRTEAFF.

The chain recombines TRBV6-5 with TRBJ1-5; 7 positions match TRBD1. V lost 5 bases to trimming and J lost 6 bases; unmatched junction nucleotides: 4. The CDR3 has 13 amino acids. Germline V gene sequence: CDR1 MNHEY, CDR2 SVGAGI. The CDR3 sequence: CASSRQGGQPQHF. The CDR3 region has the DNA TGTGCCAGCAGTCGACAGGGCGGTCAGCCCCAGCATTTT.

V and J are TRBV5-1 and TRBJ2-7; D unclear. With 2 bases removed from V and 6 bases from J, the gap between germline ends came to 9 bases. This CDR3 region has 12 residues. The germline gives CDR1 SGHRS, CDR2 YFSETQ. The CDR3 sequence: CASSFSSPEQYF. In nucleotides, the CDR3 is TGCGCCAGCAGCTTCTCAAGCCCCGAGCAGTACTTC.

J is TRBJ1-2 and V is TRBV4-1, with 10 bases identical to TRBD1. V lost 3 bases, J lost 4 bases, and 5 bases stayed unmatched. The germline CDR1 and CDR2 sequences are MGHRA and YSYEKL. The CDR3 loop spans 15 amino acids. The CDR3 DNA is TGCGCCAGCAGCCAGGGGGACAGGGGACTCTATGGCTACACCTTC. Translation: CASSQGDRGLYGYTF.

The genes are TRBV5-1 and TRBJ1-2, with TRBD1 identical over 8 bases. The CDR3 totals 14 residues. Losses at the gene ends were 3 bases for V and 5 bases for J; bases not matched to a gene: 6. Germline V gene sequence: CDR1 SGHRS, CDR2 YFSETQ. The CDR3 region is CASSSDRDVYGYTF. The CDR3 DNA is TGCGCCAGCAGCTCGGACAGGGATGTTTATGGCTACACCTTC.

CDR3 nucleotides: TGTGCCAGCAGCGTAGGGCCCGCGAACACTGAAGCTTTCTTT. This sequence encodes CASSVGPANTEAFF. The gene calls are TRBV9 and TRBJ1-1; D gene unclear. From germline, CDR1 is SGDLS and CDR2 YYNGEE. Trimming took off 0 bases at V and 1 base at J, with 7 bases between the two ends. CDR3 length equals 14 residues. Complete variable domain (other parts from reference TRBV9 and TRBJ1-1): DSGVTQTPKHLITATGQRVTLRCSPRSGDLSVYWYQQSLDQGLQFLIQYYNGEERAKGNILERFSAQQFPDLHSELNLSSLELGDSALYFCASSVGPANTEAFFGQGTRLTVV.

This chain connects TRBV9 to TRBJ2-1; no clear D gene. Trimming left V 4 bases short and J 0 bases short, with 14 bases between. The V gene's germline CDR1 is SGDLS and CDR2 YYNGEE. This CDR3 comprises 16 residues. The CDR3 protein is CASSLRLGSSYNEQFF. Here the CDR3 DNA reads TGTGCCAGCAGCTTGCGACTCGGAAGCTCCTACAATGAGCAGTTCTTC. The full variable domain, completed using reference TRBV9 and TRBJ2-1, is DSGVTQTPKHLITATGQRVTLRCSPRSGDLSVYWYQQSLDQGLQFLIQYYNGEERAKGNILERFSAQQFPDLHSELNLSSLELGDSALYFCASSLRLGSSYNEQFFGPGTRLTVL.